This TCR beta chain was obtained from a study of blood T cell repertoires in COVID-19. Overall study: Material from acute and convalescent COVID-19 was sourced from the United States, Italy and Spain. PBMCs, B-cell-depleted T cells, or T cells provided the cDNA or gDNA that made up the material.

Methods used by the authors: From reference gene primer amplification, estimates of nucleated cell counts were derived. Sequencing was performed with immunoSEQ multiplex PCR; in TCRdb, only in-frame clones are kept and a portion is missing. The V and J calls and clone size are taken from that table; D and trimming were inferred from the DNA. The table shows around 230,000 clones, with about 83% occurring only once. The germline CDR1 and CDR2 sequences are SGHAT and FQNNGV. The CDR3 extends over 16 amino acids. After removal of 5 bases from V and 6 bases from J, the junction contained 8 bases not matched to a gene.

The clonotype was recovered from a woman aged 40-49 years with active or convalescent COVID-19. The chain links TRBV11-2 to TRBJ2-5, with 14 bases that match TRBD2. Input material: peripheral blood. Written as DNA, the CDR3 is TGTGCCAGCAGCATTGGGACTAGCGGGAGTGGGAAGACCCAGTACTTC. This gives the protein CASSIGTSGSGKTQYF.